The 11 T cell receptor beta chains given below trace back to one sample, sequenced in a study of blood T cell repertoires in COVID-19. Assay: immunoSEQ multiplex PCR; the TCRdb copy retains only in-frame clones and omits some. The profile covers 150,000 to 200,000 clones, with 86% appearing a single time and 0.99% taken by the ten largest. Sequences were obtained from peripheral blood. Every receptor here comes from a man between 18 and 29 years old with acute or convalescent COVID-19.

The chain employs TRBV4-1 and TRBJ2-2, with TRBD1 matching over 9 bases. The CDR3 length is 16 residues. Germline CDR1 MGHRA, CDR2 YSYEKL. With 3 bases clipped from V and 4 bases from J, the junction kept 6 bases outside the gene matches. The CDR3 coding sequence is TGCGCCAGCAGCCATCCGGGACAGGGTTCCACCGGGGAGCTGTTTTTT. It translates to CASSHPGQGSTGELFF.

The chain links TRBV14 to TRBJ1-1; 8 bases align to TRBD1. CDR3 length: 14 residues. J was trimmed by 1 base and V by 5 bases; bases with no gene match: 3. CDR1 and CDR2 from the germline V gene are SGHDN and FVKESK. CDR3 in DNA: TGTGCCAGCAGCGGGGACAGGCCGAACACTGAAGCTTTCTTT. Amino acid sequence: CASSGDRPNTEAFF. Full variable domain (missing parts from reference TRBV14 and TRBJ1-1): EAGVTQFPSHSVIEKGQTVTLRCDPISGHDNLYWYRRVMGKEIKFLLHFVKESKQDESGMPNNRFLAERTGGTYSTLKVQPAELEDSGVYFCASSGDRPNTEAFFGQGTRLTVV.

V gene TRBV24-1 combines with J gene TRBJ1-1; the match to TRBD1 covers 7 bases. Germline V lookup: CDR1 KGHDR, CDR2 SFDVKD. The CDR3 is made up of 14 amino acids. V trimming: 1 base; J trimming: 10 bases; junction bases outside the gene matches: 8. The CDR3 region is CATSDFRQGGPAFF. The CDR3 bases are TGTGCCACCAGTGATTTTCGACAGGGTGGTCCAGCTTTCTTT.

This rearrangement joins TRBV6-5 to TRBJ2-1, with 10 bases matching TRBD2. Looked up from germline, CDR1 is MNHEY and CDR2 is SVGAGI. The CDR3 loop spans 15 amino acids. With V trimmed by 8 bases and J by 6 bases, 10 bases remained unmatched. Here the CDR3 reads CASGSGLAGVNEQFF. The CDR3, as DNA: TGTGCCAGCGGATCGGGTCTAGCGGGGGTCAATGAGCAGTTCTTC.

The chain combines TRBV6-5 with TRBJ1-2, with 9 nucleotides matching TRBD1. Germline CDR1 is MNHEY and CDR2 is SVGAGI. CDR3 length: 15 amino acids. The trim removed 0 bases at V and 6 bases at J, leaving 5 bases unmatched. This CDR3 is CASSYSGQGRDGYTF. The CDR3 nucleotides read TGTGCCAGCAGTTACTCCGGACAGGGGAGGGATGGCTACACCTTC.

This rearrangement joins TRBV29-1 to TRBJ2-5; possible D gene TRBD2, 5 bases. This CDR3 spans 13 amino acids. Germline lookup yields CDR1 SQVTM and CDR2 ANQGSEA. V was pared by 5 bases and J by 7 bases, with 17 bases between. The CDR3 here is CSVLIPGIGTQYF. The CDR3, as DNA: TGCAGCGTTCTTATTCCGGGGATCGGGACCCAGTACTTC.

The chain joins TRBV7-2 to TRBJ1-1; 8 nucleotides line up with TRBD1. Per germline, CDR1 SGHTA and CDR2 FQGNSA. The CDR3 loop spans 16 amino acids. The V and J ends lost 1 base and 4 bases, in that order; junction bases with no gene match: 8. The CDR3 protein is CASSLGTGGFATEAFF. The CDR3 nucleotides are TGTGCCAGCAGCTTAGGAACAGGGGGTTTCGCCACTGAAGCTTTCTTT.

This clone was found a few times. The J gene is TRBJ2-5, the V gene TRBV7-8, with 9 bases that match TRBD1. The CDR3 spans 17 residues. CDR1 SGHVS and CDR2 FQNEAQ come from the germline V gene. After removal of 1 base from V and 6 bases from J, the junction contained 12 bases not matched to a gene. Here the CDR3 DNA reads TGTGCCAGCAGCTTAGTTTCGGTGGGGACAGGGCTAAAGACCCAGTACTTC. Translated: CASSLVSVGTGLKTQYF.

This rearrangement joins TRBV5-4 to TRBJ1-3; 9 bases fit TRBD1. The CDR3 has 16 amino acids. The ends lost 4 bases at V and 0 bases at J; junction bases unmatched: 5. Germline CDR1 SGHNT, CDR2 YYREEE (reference sequence). The CDR3 DNA is TGTGCCAGCAGCCGGACAGGGGCCAGCTCTGGAAACACCATATATTTT. This codes for CASSRTGASSGNTIYF.

The V and J genes are TRBV19 and TRBJ1-5; the match to TRBD1 covers 12 bases. CDR1 is LNHDA and CDR2 is SQIVND in the germline V gene (reference sequence). V dropped 5 bases and J dropped 6; count of bases not matched to a gene: 5. The CDR3 runs 15 residues. The CDR3, as DNA: TGTGCCAGTAGTGTCGGGACAGGGGGCGGTCAGCCCCAGCATTTT. It specifies CASSVGTGGGQPQHF.

A remark on this clone: The sample carries other DNA sequences with the same CDR3. V and J are TRBV6-5 and TRBJ1-4; possible D gene TRBD1, 5 bases. Germline V lookup: CDR1 MNHEY, CDR2 SVGAGI. The CDR3 runs 15 residues. Trimming stripped 2 bases from V and 0 bases from J, with 7 bases between. The DNA for the CDR3 is TGTGCCAGCAGTTACAGGGGCGCAACTAATGAAAAACTGTTTTTT. It encodes CASSYRGATNEKLFF.